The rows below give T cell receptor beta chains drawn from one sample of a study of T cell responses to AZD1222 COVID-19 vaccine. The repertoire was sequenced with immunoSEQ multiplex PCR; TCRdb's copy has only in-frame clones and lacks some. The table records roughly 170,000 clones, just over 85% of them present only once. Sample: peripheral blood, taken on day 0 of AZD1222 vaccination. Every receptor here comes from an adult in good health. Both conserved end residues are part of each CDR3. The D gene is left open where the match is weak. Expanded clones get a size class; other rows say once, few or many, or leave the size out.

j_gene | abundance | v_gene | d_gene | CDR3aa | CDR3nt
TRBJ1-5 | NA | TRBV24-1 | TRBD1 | CATSDGDRGQPQHF | TGTGCCACCAGTGATGGGGACAGGGGTCAGCCCCAGCATTTT
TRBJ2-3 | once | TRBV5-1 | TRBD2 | CASSSGLAPEVDTQYF | TGCGCCAGCAGCTCCGGACTAGCCCCCGAGGTAGATACGCAGTATTTT
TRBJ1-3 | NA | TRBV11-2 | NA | CASSLEPGMGNTIYF | TGTGCCAGCAGCTTAGAGCCAGGAATGGGAAACACCATATATTTT
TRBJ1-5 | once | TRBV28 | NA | CASSVPALQPQHF | TGTGCCAGCAGTGTCCCCGCGCTCCAGCCCCAGCATTTT
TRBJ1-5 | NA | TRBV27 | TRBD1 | CASSTVRDRNQPQHF | TGTGCCAGCAGTACCGTCCGGGACAGAAATCAGCCCCAGCATTTT
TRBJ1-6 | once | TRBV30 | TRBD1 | CASMTGMKSPLHF | TGTGCCTCCATGACAGGGATGAAGTCACCCCTCCACTTT
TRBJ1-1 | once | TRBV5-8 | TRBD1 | CASSSRQGGVTEAFF | TGTGCCAGCAGCTCTCGACAGGGAGGAGTCACTGAAGCTTTCTTT
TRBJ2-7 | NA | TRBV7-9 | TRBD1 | CASSFGTVYEQYF | TGTGCCAGCAGCTTCGGGACAGTCTACGAGCAGTACTTC
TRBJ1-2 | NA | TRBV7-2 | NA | CASSLAAGSRPNYGYTF | TGTGCCAGCAGCTTAGCGGCGGGTTCCCGACCTAACTATGGCTACACCTTC
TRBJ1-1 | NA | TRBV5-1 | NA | CASSVTQVDTEAFF | TGCGCCAGCAGCGTAACACAGGTGGACACTGAAGCTTTCTTT
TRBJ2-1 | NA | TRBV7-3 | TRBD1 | CASSPWTGGKNEQFF | TGTGCCAGCAGCCCATGGACAGGGGGGAAGAATGAGCAGTTCTTC
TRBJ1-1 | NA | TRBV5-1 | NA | CASSLGWGADANTEAFF | TGCGCCAGCAGCTTGGGTTGGGGCGCCGACGCTAACACTGAAGCTTTCTTT
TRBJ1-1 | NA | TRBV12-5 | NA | CASALTVMNTEAFF | TGTGCTAGTGCCTTGACAGTGATGAACACTGAAGCTTTCTTT
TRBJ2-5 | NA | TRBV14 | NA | CASSQDLKGTPYF | TGTGCCAGCAGCCAAGATCTAAAGGGGACCCCTTACTTC
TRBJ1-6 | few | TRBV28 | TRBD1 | CASSLLDRDDSPLHF | TGTGCCAGCAGTTTATTAGACAGGGATGATTCACCCCTCCACTTT
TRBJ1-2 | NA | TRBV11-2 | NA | CASSSLEAYGYTF | TGTGCCAGCAGCTCCCTTGAGGCGTATGGCTACACCTTC
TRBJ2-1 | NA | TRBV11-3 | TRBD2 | CASSEGLGAYNEQFF | TGTGCCAGCAGCGAAGGACTAGGGGCCTACAATGAGCAGTTCTTC